This T cell receptor (beta chain) stems from a study of memory CD4+ T cells and cytomegalovirus serostatus. Method: immunoSEQ multiplex PCR; TCRdb's copy keeps in-frame clones and lacks some. The sample lists tens of thousands of clones, roughly four fifths occurring once. The sort gate was single viable CD3+CD4+CD8-CD45RO+ cells for memory CD4+ T cells. The germline CDR1 and CDR2 sequences are SGHNT and YYREEE (reference sequence). CDR3 size: 14 residues. V gave up 6 bases and J gave up 11 bases; unmatched junction bases: 6. Source material: memory CD4+ T cells from blood. The TCR comes from an adult in good health and CMV-seronegative. V and J are TRBV5-4 and TRBJ1-6; 12 nucleotides line up with TRBD1. CDR3 protein: CASTEGQGAAPLHF. The CDR3 coding sequence is TGTGCCAGCACCGAGGGACAGGGGGCGGCACCCCTCCACTTT.